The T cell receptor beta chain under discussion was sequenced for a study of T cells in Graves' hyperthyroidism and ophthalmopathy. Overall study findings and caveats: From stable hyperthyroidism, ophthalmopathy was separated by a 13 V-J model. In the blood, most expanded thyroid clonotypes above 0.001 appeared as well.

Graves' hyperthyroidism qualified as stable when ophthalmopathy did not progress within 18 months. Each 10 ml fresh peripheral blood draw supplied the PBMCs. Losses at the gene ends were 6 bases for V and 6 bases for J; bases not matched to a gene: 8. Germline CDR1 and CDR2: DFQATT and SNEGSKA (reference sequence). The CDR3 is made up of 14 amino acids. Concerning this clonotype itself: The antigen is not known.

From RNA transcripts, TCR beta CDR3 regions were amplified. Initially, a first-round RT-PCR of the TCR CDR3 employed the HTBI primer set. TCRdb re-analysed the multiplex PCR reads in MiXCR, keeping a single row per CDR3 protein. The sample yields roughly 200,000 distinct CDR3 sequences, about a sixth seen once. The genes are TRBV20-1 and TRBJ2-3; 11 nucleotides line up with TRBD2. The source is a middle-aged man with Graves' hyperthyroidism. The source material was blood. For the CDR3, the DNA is TGCAGTGCAAGGACTAGCGGGCGAGAGGATACGCAGTATTTT. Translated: CSARTSGREDTQYF.